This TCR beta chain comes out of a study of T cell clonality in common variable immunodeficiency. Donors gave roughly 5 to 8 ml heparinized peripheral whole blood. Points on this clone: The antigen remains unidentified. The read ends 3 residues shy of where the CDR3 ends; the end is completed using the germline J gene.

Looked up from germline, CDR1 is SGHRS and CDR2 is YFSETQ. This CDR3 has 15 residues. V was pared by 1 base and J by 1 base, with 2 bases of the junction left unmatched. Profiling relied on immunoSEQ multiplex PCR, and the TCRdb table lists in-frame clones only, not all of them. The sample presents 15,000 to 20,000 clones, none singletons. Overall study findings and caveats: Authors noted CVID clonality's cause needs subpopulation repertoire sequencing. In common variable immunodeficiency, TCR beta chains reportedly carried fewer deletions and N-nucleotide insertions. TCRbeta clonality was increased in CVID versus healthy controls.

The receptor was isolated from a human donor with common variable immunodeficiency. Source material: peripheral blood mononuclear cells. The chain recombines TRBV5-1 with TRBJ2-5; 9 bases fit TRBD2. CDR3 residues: CASSLMRGGQETQYF. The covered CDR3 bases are TGCGCCAGCAGCTTGATGCGGGGGGGCCAAGAGACC. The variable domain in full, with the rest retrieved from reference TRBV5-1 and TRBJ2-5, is KAGVTQTPRYLIKTRGQQVTLSCSPISGHRSVSWYQQTPGQGLQFLFEYFSETQRNKGNFPGRFSGRQFSNSRSEMNVSTLELGDSALYLCASSLMRGGQETQYFGPGTRLLVL.